One sample yielded the 25 T cell receptor beta chains listed below, sequenced in a study of shared clonotypes between healthy human individuals (TCRdb year 2020). Library preparation was by the immunoSEQ multiplex PCR assay. Here the immuneACCESS table is served through TCRdb, limited to in-frame sequences with V and J called. Missing clones are a known gap in these copies; in checked studies unresolved V genes cover under half, and the rest lacks a known reason. Recorded for this sample are about a million clones; about 74% of them occurred a single time. Roughly 1.5% of the sample goes to the ten largest clones. The sample taken for sequencing was memory CD4+ T cells sorted from blood. In light of the paper, this sample's cell subset or site label describes: CD45RA-negative fraction. The origin of the receptors is a man in his late teens or twenties in good health.

The chain is built from TRBV7-6 and TRBJ1-1, with 7 bases aligning to TRBD1. Germline assignment: CDR1 SGHVS and CDR2 FNYEAQ. The CDR3 consists of 15 residues. V shed 5 bases, J shed 0 bases, and the junction held 6 bases outside the gene matches. CDR3 sequence reads: CASSPGTEMNTEAFF. CDR3 nucleotide sequence: TGTGCCAGCAGCCCCGGGACAGAAATGAACACTGAAGCTTTCTTT.

The chain carries TRBV11-2 and TRBJ2-7, with a tentative D call TRBD1 (6 bases). CDR3 length equals 15 residues. V was clipped by 1 base and J by 6 bases, with 16 bases between them. Germline lookup yields CDR1 SGHAT and CDR2 FQNNGV. The CDR3 sequence is CASSLGRTAFGEQYF. The CDR3, as DNA: TGTGCCAGCAGCTTAGGACGGACAGCCTTTGGCGAGCAGTACTTC.

The chain joins TRBV6-5 to TRBJ1-2, with 7 bases lining up with TRBD1. The V and J ends lost 3 bases and 7 bases, in that order; junction bases with no gene match: 5. The CDR3 is made up of 13 amino acids. Germline V gene sequence: CDR1 MNHEY, CDR2 SVGAGI. In nucleotides, the CDR3 is TGTGCCAGCAGTTATGACAGGGCTGCTGGCTACACCTTC. It specifies CASSYDRAAGYTF.

The rearrangement links TRBV2 to TRBJ2-3, with D perhaps matching TRBD2 (6 bases). The CDR3 length is 14 residues. The V gene lost 4 bases and the J gene lost 2 bases, with 10 bases spanning the gap. Germline V gene data show CDR1 as SNHLY and CDR2 as FYNNEI. For the CDR3, the DNA is TGTGCCAGCAGTGCTAGCGACCACACAGATACGCAGTATTTT. It codes for CASSASDHTDTQYF.

V usage is TRBV2 and J usage is TRBJ2-3, with D maybe TRBD2 (5 bases). Germline loops: CDR1 SNHLY, CDR2 FYNNEI. Trimming removed 8 bases at V and 1 base at J, with 19 bases between. The CDR3 has 16 residues. The CDR3 bases are TGTGCCAGCCGCACGGTGGCTAGCCATCGCACAGATACGCAGTATTTT. It translates to CASRTVASHRTDTQYF.

Concerning this clone itself: Different DNA sequences within this sample yield the same CDR3. V and J are TRBV2 and TRBJ2-7; D tentatively fits TRBD1 or TRBD2 (5 bases each). This CDR3 contains 15 residues. Germline CDR1 reads SNHLY; CDR2 reads FYNNEI. V lost 1 base, J lost 7 bases, and 17 bases lay in between. Written as DNA, the CDR3 is TGTGCCAGCAGTGAAGTGGGGACCGGGTCAGGTGAGCAGTACTTC. This gives the protein CASSEVGTGSGEQYF.

The table lists this clone with a count of one. Other nucleotide sequences from this sample produce the same CDR3. CDR3 bases: TGTGCCACCAGCAGGGGCCCCCTTCCTGTGGGCGAAGAGCAGTACTTC. As protein: CATSRGPLPVGEEQYF. The rearrangement uses TRBV15 and TRBJ2-7; D unresolved. V was clipped by 3 bases and J by 7 bases, with 22 bases between them. Germline CDR1 reads LNHNV; CDR2 reads YYDKDF (reference sequence). The CDR3 is 16 amino acids.

This clone was counted once. The chain recombines TRBV7-2 with TRBJ2-7, with TRBD2 identical over 12 bases. CDR1 is SGHTA and CDR2 is FQGNSA in the germline V gene. The CDR3 is made up of 15 amino acids. Trimming took 5 bases from V and 5 from J; bases not matched to a gene: 7. CDR3 in amino acids: CASSTRLAGADEQYF. The CDR3 DNA sequence: TGTGCCAGCAGCACAAGACTAGCGGGAGCCGACGAGCAGTACTTC.

This clone was seen more than once but under ten times. The chain combines TRBV29-1 with TRBJ1-1, with a weak D call TRBD1 (5 bases). The germline V gene has CDR1 SQVTM and CDR2 ANQGSEA. V was clipped by 2 bases and J by 4 bases, with 23 bases between them. The CDR3 sequence is 17 residues long. Written as DNA, the CDR3 is TGCAGCGTTGAAACCTCCGTCACTCTCCGGGGGAGCACTGAAGCTTTCTTT. This gives the protein CSVETSVTLRGSTEAFF.

The chain links TRBV5-1 to TRBJ1-1; D possibly corresponds to TRBD1 (6 bases). Germline V lookup: CDR1 SGHRS, CDR2 YFSETQ. The CDR3 totals 14 residues. V was pared by 2 bases and J by 4 bases, with 12 bases between. The CDR3 loop is CASSLRGAPTEAFF. For the CDR3, the DNA is TGCGCCAGCAGCTTAAGGGGGGCGCCCACTGAAGCTTTCTTT. Full variable domain (rest looked up from reference TRBV5-1 and TRBJ1-1): KAGVTQTPRYLIKTRGQQVTLSCSPISGHRSVSWYQQTPGQGLQFLFEYFSETQRNKGNFPGRFSGRQFSNSRSEMNVSTLELGDSALYLCASSLRGAPTEAFFGQGTRLTVV.

This clone was counted between two and nine times. This chain uses TRBV7-9 with TRBJ1-3; D call uncertain. CDR1 and CDR2 (germline): SEHNR, FQNEAQ (reference sequence). The V end lost 3 bases, the J end lost 0 bases, and 12 bases lay between the germline ends. The CDR3 is 16 amino acids. CDR3 loop: CASSFDPLSSGNTIYF. CDR3 coding DNA: TGTGCCAGCAGCTTCGACCCTCTTAGCTCTGGAAACACCATATATTTT.

This CDR3 reads CASRRTSTASGTEAFF. The CDR3 coding sequence is TGTGCCAGCAGGAGAACCTCTACAGCGTCGGGCACTGAAGCTTTCTTT. The chain employs TRBV27 and TRBJ1-1, with no clear D. The CDR3 spans 16 residues. V dropped 6 bases and J dropped 4 bases, with 21 bases sitting between them. Per the germline V gene, CDR1 is MNHEY and CDR2 is SMNVEV (reference sequence).

The chain is built from TRBV7-2 and TRBJ1-2; 9 bases match TRBD1. CDR1 and CDR2 from the germline V gene are SGHTA and FQGNSA. J gave up 3 bases and V 5 bases, and 4 bases lay outside the gene matches. This CDR3 is 14 amino acids long. CDR3 region: CASSEQGADYGYTF. The CDR3 DNA reads as TGTGCCAGCAGCGAACAGGGGGCAGACTATGGCTACACCTTC.

The gene calls are TRBV7-9 and TRBJ2-1, with 9 bases that match TRBD2. Trimming removed 3 bases from V and 8 bases from J; junction bases left unmatched: 14. Germline values: CDR1 SEHNR, CDR2 FQNEAQ (reference sequence). The CDR3 is 17 amino acids. In DNA, the CDR3 is TGTGCCAGCAGCTTCCAAACAGCACCGGGACTAGCCCATGAGCAGTTCTTC. Its translation: CASSFQTAPGLAHEQFF.

The chain links TRBV5-1 to TRBJ2-6; TRBD1 is a possible D gene (5 bases). Germline CDR1 and CDR2: SGHRS and YFSETQ. This CDR3 is 16 amino acids long. V lost 2 bases and J lost 0, with 9 bases in between. The CDR3 sequence is CASSLGETSGANVLTF. Written as DNA, the CDR3 is TGCGCCAGCAGCTTAGGGGAAACCTCTGGGGCCAACGTCCTGACTTTC. The variable domain in full, with the rest retrieved from reference TRBV5-1 and TRBJ2-6, is KAGVTQTPRYLIKTRGQQVTLSCSPISGHRSVSWYQQTPGQGLQFLFEYFSETQRNKGNFPGRFSGRQFSNSRSEMNVSTLELGDSALYLCASSLGETSGANVLTFGAGSRLTVL.

The DNA of the CDR3 is TGTGCCAGCAGCCGAGACAGGGAAAACACTGAAGCTTTCTTT. Translated: CASSRDRENTEAFF. The rearrangement links TRBV7-3 to TRBJ1-1, with 7 positions matching TRBD1. V was pared by 5 bases and J by 2 bases, with 5 bases of the junction left unmatched. The CDR3 has 14 residues. Germline-derived CDR1 and CDR2 are SGHTA and FQGTGA.

The chain is built from TRBV30 and TRBJ2-7, with D possibly called TRBD1 or TRBD2 (5 bases each). V was shortened by 1 base and J by 13 bases, with 20 bases between the two germline ends. The CDR3 has 13 residues. Germline V gives CDR1 GTSNPN, CDR2 SVGIG (reference sequence). The chain's CDR3 is CAWSGKIGTVFYF. CDR3 in DNA: TGTGCCTGGAGTGGCAAAATAGGGACCGTCTTTTACTTC.

This chain uses TRBV19 with TRBJ2-4; D is unresolved. CDR3 length equals 13 residues. Germline CDR1 is LNHDA and CDR2 is SQIVND (reference sequence). Trimming shortened V by 4 bases and J by 5 bases, and 9 bases separated the two germline ends. The CDR3 here is CASSTMVENIQYF. The CDR3 nucleotides read TGTGCCAGTAGTACAATGGTCGAAAACATTCAGTACTTC.

Points on this clone: The sample holds other DNA sequences that translate to the same CDR3. The CDR3 spells CASSLRSSYEQYF. CDR3 nucleotides: TGCGCCAGCAGCTTGCGAAGCTCCTACGAGCAGTACTTC. The chain employs TRBV5-1 and TRBJ2-7; D is uncertain. Germline CDR1 is SGHRS and CDR2 is YFSETQ. Trimming pared 1 base from V and 0 bases from J, leaving 5 bases between. The CDR3 covers 13 residues.

The gene calls are TRBV11-2 and TRBJ1-1, with 10 bases lining up with TRBD1. Germline CDR1 is SGHAT and CDR2 is FQNNGV. Losses at the gene ends were 5 bases for V and 4 bases for J; bases not matched to a gene: 7. CDR3 length: 15 residues. For the CDR3, the DNA is TGTGCCAGCAGCCGCCCGGGACAGGGGAGCACTGAAGCTTTCTTT. Its translation: CASSRPGQGSTEAFF.

The J gene is TRBJ2-2, the V gene TRBV28, with a tentative D call TRBD1 (6 bases). The CDR3 consists of 15 residues. V dropped 3 bases and J dropped 0 bases, with 8 bases sitting between them. The V gene's germline CDR1 is MDHEN and CDR2 SYDVKM. The CDR3 loop is CASSFQGTNTGELFF. In DNA form, the CDR3 reads TGTGCCAGCAGTTTTCAGGGGACGAACACCGGGGAGCTGTTTTTT.

The chain has TRBV7-2 and TRBJ2-1; D uncertain. Germline CDR1 reads SGHTA; CDR2 reads FQGNSA. Trimming pared 7 bases from V and 4 bases from J, leaving 17 bases between. This CDR3 region has 15 residues. The CDR3 is CASTFLGYQYNEQFF. As DNA, the CDR3 is TGTGCCAGCACCTTTTTGGGCTATCAATACAATGAGCAGTTCTTC. Combining the CDR3 with reference TRBV7-2 and TRBJ2-1 gives the whole variable domain GAGVSQSPSNKVTEKGKDVELRCDPISGHTALYWYRQSLGQGLEFLIYFQGNSAPDKSGLPSDRFSAERTGGSVSTLTIQRTQQEDSAVYLCASTFLGYQYNEQFFGPGTRLTVL.

The chain carries TRBV7-9 and TRBJ1-1; D unclear. CDR1 SEHNR and CDR2 FQNEAQ come from the germline V gene (reference sequence). The CDR3 sequence is 14 residues long. Trimming cost V 1 base and J 2 bases, with 8 bases left between them. The CDR3 DNA reads TGTGCCAGCAGCTTAGAGGCTCCTAACACTGAAGCTTTCTTT. This encodes CASSLEAPNTEAFF.

The rearrangement uses TRBV7-2 and TRBJ2-2; D ambiguous. The CDR3 loop spans 17 amino acids. The V gene's germline CDR1 is SGHTA and CDR2 FQGNSA. V lost 1 base, J lost 4 bases, and 16 bases lay in between. The CDR3, as DNA: TGTGCCAGCAGCTTAGTTGGATGGGCGGACGGCACCGGGGAGCTGTTTTTT. It codes for CASSLVGWADGTGELFF.

Here the CDR3 reads CASSLDDRGHEQYF. CDR3 coding DNA: TGTGCCAGCAGCTTAGACGACAGGGGCCACGAGCAGTACTTC. The chain links TRBV7-6 to TRBJ2-7; 8 bases map to TRBD1. The CDR3 runs 14 residues. V lost 1 base, J lost 5 bases, and 4 bases stayed unmatched. Germline V gene sequence: CDR1 SGHVS, CDR2 FNYEAQ.